This TCR beta chain was observed in a study of cytomegalovirus exposure and HLA in healthy donors. PCR involved 60 Vbeta and 13 Jbeta primers. This table comes from immunoSEQ multiplex PCR, and its TCRdb copy is limited to in-frame clones, with some not included. The table records approximately 150,000 clones, 76% of them present only once. The TCR was taken from a male donor in good health and CMV-seronegative. Source material: PBMCs.

The CDR3 nucleotides read TGTGCCTGGAGAGGTGGTGGAGCCCAGTACTTC. It yields the protein CAWRGGGAQYF. V gene TRBV30 combines with J gene TRBJ2-7; D is unclear. Germline V gene lookup returns CDR1 GTSNPN and CDR2 SVGIG (reference sequence). V shed 3 bases and J shed 10 bases, with 13 bases lying between them. This CDR3 contains 11 residues.